This T cell receptor beta chain was captured in a study of monozygotic twins with inflammatory bowel disease. Study-wide findings and caveats: Background noise in patient repertoires may stem from differing immunosuppressive treatments.

TCRdb reprocessed the 5' RACE reads; each CDR3 protein has one entry and no DNA is given. Its clone listing holds about 450,000 distinct CDR3 sequences. CDR3 length equals 12 residues. Germline V gene sequence: CDR1 SGHRS, CDR2 YFSETQ. To note about this clonotype: The antigen is unknown.

This TCR derives from a human donor with ulcerative colitis or Crohn's disease, or a healthy co-twin of an affected twin (not recorded which). Sequencing was performed on blood. The chain is built from TRBV5-1 and TRBJ2-7. Here the CDR3 reads CASEDQAYEQYF.